These 32 T cell receptor beta chains were all obtained from the same sample, sequenced in a study of human T cells and chemical hapten exposure. TCRdb processed the RACE reads anew with MiXCR; each CDR3 protein has one entry. The sample contains 75,000 to 95,000 distinct CDR3 sequences, 12% of which appear only once. Time point described: patch test 1, 2 weeks after DPC sensitization. Treatment: therapeutic diphenylcyclopropenone sensitization with weekly scalp DPC. Specimen: whole blood, collected in connection with sensitization to the hapten diphenylcyclopropenone (DPC). The receptors come from a woman aged 60-75 years with alopecia areata. Some clones in this sample may be carry-over from other donors' samples.

There are many counts of this clonotype. This sequence joins TRBV5-1 and TRBJ1-1; D not resolved. The CDR3 is made up of 11 amino acids. With 2 bases removed from V and 7 bases from J, the gap between germline ends came to 6 bases. The germline CDR1 and CDR2 sequences are SGHRS and YFSETQ. CDR3 DNA: TGCGCCAGCAGCTTTCGGGGTGAAGCTTTCTTT. It specifies CASSFRGEAFF. Together with reference TRBV5-1 and TRBJ1-1, the CDR3 gives the full variable domain: KAGVTQTPRYLIKTRGQQVTLSCSPISGHRSVSWYQQTPGQGLQFLFEYFSETQRNKGNFPGRFSGRQFSNSRSEMNVSTLELGDSALYLCASSFRGEAFFGQGTRLTVV.

This clonotype was counted only a few times. The rearrangement joins TRBV27 to TRBJ2-3, with 8 bases that match TRBD2. Germline trimming cut 8 bases from V and 10 bases from J; bases unmatched to any gene: 11. Germline values: CDR1 MNHEY, CDR2 SMNVEV (reference sequence). This CDR3 has 13 residues. The CDR3 DNA follows: TGTGCCAGCTCTTCGGGGGGGGGACAATCGCAGTATTTT. It specifies CASSSGGGQSQYF.

V gene TRBV3-1 combines with J gene TRBJ2-4; D is ambiguous. This CDR3 region has 17 residues. Germline values: CDR1 LGHDT, CDR2 YNNKEL (reference sequence). V lost 8 bases to trimming and J lost 2 bases, with 22 bases between them. The CDR3 nucleotides read TGTGCCAGCGGGCCTGGTTGGGGTGGATTAACCAAAAACATTCAGTACTTC. Translated: CASGPGWGGLTKNIQYF.

This clonotype appeared a few times. The chain uses TRBV7-2 and TRBJ2-4; either TRBD1 or TRBD2 may supply D (5 bases each). This CDR3 region has 13 residues. Trimming took 4 bases from V and 16 from J, leaving 20 bases between them. Germline CDR1 SGHTA, CDR2 FQGNSA. The CDR3 DNA follows: TGTGCCAGCAGCTCCGGGACCCACCGCCCTCCCTACTTC. Amino acids: CASSSGTHRPPYF.

This clonotype showed up many times. The gene calls are TRBV10-3 and TRBJ2-5; TRBD1 or TRBD2 may be the D gene (5 bases each). Deletions cut 8 bases from V and 0 bases from J, with 10 bases between. This CDR3 has 13 residues. Germline CDR1 and CDR2: ENHRY and SYGVKD. CDR3 DNA: TGTGCCATCGGGACCAGGTACCAAGAGACCCAGTACTTC. It translates to CAIGTRYQETQYF.

This clonotype was counted ten times or more. This chain uses TRBV29-1 with TRBJ1-2; weak D call: TRBD1 (5 bases). The germline V and J ends were trimmed by 0 bases and 2 bases, with 16 bases remaining between them. Per germline, CDR1 SQVTM and CDR2 ANQGSEA. CDR3 length: 16 amino acids. CDR3 sequence reads: CSVEDRREGSNYGYTF. For the CDR3, the DNA is TGCAGCGTTGAAGATAGGAGAGAGGGGAGCAACTATGGCTACACCTTC.

This clonotype was observed a few times. The chain carries TRBV2 and TRBJ2-1; D is possibly TRBD1 or TRBD2 (6 bases each). V was shortened by 8 bases and J by 0 bases, with 11 bases between the two germline ends. This CDR3 contains 14 residues. Germline V gene sequence: CDR1 SNHLY, CDR2 FYNNEI. The CDR3 region is CASVGGSSYNEQFF. CDR3 DNA: TGTGCCAGCGTAGGGGGGAGCTCCTACAATGAGCAGTTCTTC.

This clonotype was found a few times. The CDR3 bases are TGTGCCAGCAGCTTTAATTCTGCGACCTACGAGCAGTACTTC. Translating gives CASSFNSATYEQYF. The V gene is TRBV11-2, the J gene TRBJ2-7; D remains unclear. The V end lost 3 bases, the J end lost 2 bases, and 11 bases lay between the germline ends. Germline loops: CDR1 SGHAT, CDR2 FQNNGV. The CDR3 consists of 14 residues.

There are many counts of this clonotype. The chain couples TRBV20-1 to TRBJ2-5; no firm D call. The V gene's germline CDR1 is DFQATT and CDR2 SNEGSKA (reference sequence). Trimming removed 5 bases at V and 3 bases at J, with 7 bases between. The CDR3 covers 11 residues. The DNA of the CDR3 is TGCAGTGCTCGGGCCGAAGAGACCCAGTACTTC. It encodes CSARAEETQYF.

The genes are TRBV5-5 and TRBJ1-5; D is unresolved. The ends were cut back, 2 bases at V and 4 bases at J, with 10 bases in the middle. The length of the CDR3 is 14 residues. Germline V gene data show CDR1 as SGHKS and CDR2 as YYEKEE (reference sequence). The CDR3 DNA sequence: TGTGCCAGCAGCTTAGAGTTGATAAATCAGCCCCAGCATTTT. Encoded protein: CASSLELINQPQHF.

This clonotype was found many times. The CDR3 DNA sequence: TGTGCCAGCAGCTTATCATGGACGGGGAACACCGGGGAGCTGTTTTTT. Amino acid sequence: CASSLSWTGNTGELFF. The chain is built from TRBV11-2 and TRBJ2-2; D is unclear. Between the trimmed V and J ends, which lost 2 bases and 1 base, there was a span of 11 bases. CDR3 length equals 16 residues. CDR1 is SGHAT and CDR2 is FQNNGV in the germline V gene.

This clonotype was observed a handful of times. Here the CDR3 reads CASSTLAGGVFTLHF. As DNA, the CDR3 is TGTGCCAGCAGCACCCTCGCTGGCGGTGTGTTTACCCTCCACTTT. The chain combines TRBV21-1 with TRBJ1-6. TRBV21-1 is described as a pseudogene. The CDR3 sequence is 15 residues long.

This clonotype was recorded at least ten times. V and J are TRBV7-3 and TRBJ1-1; 9 nucleotides align to TRBD1. Germline trimming cut 5 bases from V and 5 bases from J; bases unmatched to any gene: 3. This CDR3 contains 13 residues. Germline CDR1 and CDR2: SGHTA and FQGTGA. Here the CDR3 reads CASSIGTGTEAFF. The CDR3 DNA follows: TGTGCCAGCAGCATCGGGACAGGGACTGAAGCTTTCTTT.

In this sample, this clonotype turned up many times. The chain uses TRBV7-6 and TRBJ2-7, with 7 bases matching TRBD2. Germline V lookup: CDR1 SGHVS, CDR2 FNYEAQ. This CDR3 comprises 13 residues. Unmatched junction bases numbered 2, after V lost 4 bases and J lost 2 bases. The CDR3 spells CASSSGGTYEQYF. The CDR3 DNA follows: TGTGCCAGCAGCTCCGGGGGGACCTACGAGCAGTACTTC.

This clonotype has ten or more counts. The CDR3 nucleotides are TGTGCCTGGAGTACCGCAGATACGCAGTATTTT. This encodes CAWSTADTQYF. This chain joins TRBV30 and TRBJ2-3; D gene uncertain. The CDR3 is 11 residues long. Trimming shortened V by 2 bases and J by 4 bases, and 4 bases separated the two germline ends. Germline V gene lookup returns CDR1 GTSNPN and CDR2 SVGIG (reference sequence).

This clonotype occurred a few times. The chain has TRBV20-1 and TRBJ1-1; 8 positions match TRBD1. Germline CDR1 DFQATT, CDR2 SNEGSKA (reference sequence). The CDR3 runs to 15 residues. Germline trimming cut 1 base from V and 4 bases from J; bases unmatched to any gene: 8. CDR3 DNA: TGCAGTGCTAGAGGTCACAGGGGGTTGGCCACTGAAGCTTTCTTT. Its translation is CSARGHRGLATEAFF.

This chain joins TRBV7-6 and TRBJ1-2; 7 positions match TRBD1. Germline V gives CDR1 SGHVS, CDR2 FNYEAQ. This CDR3 is 16 amino acids long. V dropped 5 bases and J dropped 0; count of bases not matched to a gene: 9. The CDR3 here is CASSHLDDRANYGYTF. The DNA of the CDR3 is TGTGCCAGCAGCCATCTCGATGACAGGGCTAACTATGGCTACACCTTC.

This clonotype has a count of ten or more. This chain uses TRBV29-1 with TRBJ2-3, with D possibly TRBD1 on 5 matching bases. The V and J ends lost 6 bases and 0 bases respectively, with 13 bases between them. Per the germline V gene, CDR1 is SQVTM and CDR2 is ANQGSEA. The CDR3 covers 14 residues. The CDR3 sequence is CSVAQGFSTDTQYF. CDR3 sequence (DNA): TGCAGCGTCGCCCAGGGATTCAGCACAGATACGCAGTATTTT.

This clonotype was seen a handful of times. The junction does not match germline at one end; this may be a read error. This chain uses TRBV6-2 or TRBV6-3 with TRBJ1-3, with 8 bases fitting TRBD1. This CDR3 contains 14 residues. Germline V gene sequence: CDR1 MNHEY, CDR2 SVGEGT. CDR3 coding DNA: TGTGCGAGCAAAACCGGGACAGGCGGAAACACCATATATTTT. Its translation is CASKTGTGGNTIYF.

This clonotype was seen many times. CDR3 nucleotides: TGCGCCAGCACCCGGGCCCAGAACACCGGGGAGCTGTTTTTT. Translation gives CASTRAQNTGELFF. The V call is TRBV5-1, the J call TRBJ2-2; D is ambiguous. Germline assignment: CDR1 SGHRS and CDR2 YFSETQ. V was shortened by 6 bases and J by 1 base, with 10 bases between the two germline ends. The CDR3 covers 14 residues.

Remarks on this clonotype: A read error may explain this, as a much larger clone is one base away. The chain is built from TRBV5-5 and TRBJ1-5; D gene unclear. Trimming shortened V by 3 bases and J by 6 bases, and 10 bases separated the two germline ends. Germline CDR1 reads SGHKS; CDR2 reads YYEKEE (reference sequence). The CDR3 contains 13 residues. CDR3 sequence reads: CASSSNILQPQHF. CDR3 nucleotides: TGTGCCAGCAGCTCCAACATTCTTCAGCCCCAGCATTTT.

The chain employs TRBV7-2 and TRBJ1-2; 9 positions match TRBD1. Trimming removed 1 base from V and 6 bases from J; junction bases left unmatched: 0. The CDR3 spans 13 residues. Germline values: CDR1 SGHTA, CDR2 FQGNSA. This CDR3 reads CASSLGTGDGYTF. The CDR3 DNA sequence: TGTGCCAGCAGCTTAGGGACAGGGGATGGCTACACCTTC.

This clonotype has at least ten counts. This chain joins TRBV7-9 and TRBJ1-2; D not resolved. The CDR3 contains 13 residues. V lost 3 bases to trimming and J lost 2 bases, with 7 bases between them. Germline CDR1 reads SEHNR; CDR2 reads FQNEAQ (reference sequence). CDR3 region: CASSFAGNYGYTF. As DNA, the CDR3 is TGTGCCAGCAGCTTCGCGGGGAACTATGGCTACACCTTC. Full variable domain (missing parts from reference TRBV7-9 and TRBJ1-2): DTGVSQNPRHKITKRGQNVTFRCDPISEHNRLYWYRQTLGQGPEFLTYFQNEAQLEKSRLLSDRFSAERPKGSFSTLEIQRTEQGDSAMYLCASSFAGNYGYTFGSGTRLTVV.

J is TRBJ1-1 and V is TRBV11-2; D not certain. Germline values: CDR1 SGHAT, CDR2 FQNNGV. The CDR3 has 13 residues. V dropped 0 bases and J dropped 10 bases, with 12 bases sitting between them. Written as DNA, the CDR3 is TGTGCCAGCAGCTTAGATCGGCAGTTAGTAGCTTTCTTT. Its translation is CASSLDRQLVAFF.

At least ten counts were recorded for this clonotype. The CDR3 sequence is CASSTRGLGTQYF. The CDR3 coding sequence is TGTGCCAGCAGTACCAGGGGGCTAGGGACCCAGTACTTC. This rearrangement joins TRBV2 to TRBJ2-5; 8 bases are shared with TRBD1. The CDR3 is 13 residues long. Germline lookup yields CDR1 SNHLY and CDR2 FYNNEI. V was pared by 5 bases and J by 7 bases, with 6 bases of the junction left unmatched.

Many counts were recorded for this clonotype. The chain employs TRBV12-3 or TRBV12-4 and TRBJ1-5; D is unclear. V dropped 6 bases and J dropped 1 base, with 13 bases sitting between them. The CDR3 extends over 15 amino acids. The CDR3 DNA sequence: TGTGCCAGCAGCACCCGACCGACGAGCAATCAGCCCCAGCATTTT. Protein sequence: CASSTRPTSNQPQHF.

This clonotype was observed a few times. The chain carries TRBV20-1 and TRBJ2-3; D is ambiguous. Trimming removed 7 bases at V and 0 bases at J, with 8 bases between. The CDR3 has 12 residues. CDR1 and CDR2 from the germline V gene are DFQATT and SNEGSKA (reference sequence). CDR3: CSVGSSTDTQYF. CDR3 bases: TGCAGTGTGGGGTCCAGCACAGATACGCAGTATTTT.

This clonotype has only a few counts. The chain joins TRBV6-2 or TRBV6-3 to TRBJ2-5; the D is unclear. Germline values: CDR1 MNHEY, CDR2 SVGEGT. The CDR3 runs to 13 residues. The germline V and J ends were trimmed by 6 bases and 1 base, with 9 bases remaining between them. This CDR3 reads CASRGPSQETQYF. DNA for the CDR3: TGTGCCAGCAGAGGTCCTAGCCAAGAGACCCAGTACTTC.

This clonotype was seen at least ten times. The V call is TRBV29-1, the J call TRBJ1-1; no clear D gene. CDR1 and CDR2 from the germline V gene are SQVTM and ANQGSEA. The CDR3 extends over 13 amino acids. V lost 7 bases and J 0 bases, leaving 12 bases between the germline ends. Here the CDR3 DNA reads TGCAGCGGGGCAAAGAACATGAACACTGAAGCTTTCTTT. The encoded protein is CSGAKNMNTEAFF. The full variable domain, with the rest looked up from reference TRBV29-1 and TRBJ1-1, is SAVISQKPSRDICQRGTSLTIQCQVDSQVTMMFWYRQQPGQSLTLIATANQGSEATYESGFVIDKFPISRPNLTFSTLTVSNMSPEDSSIYLCSGAKNMNTEAFFGQGTRLTVV.

CDR3 coding DNA: TGCAGTGCTAGGAACCCGACTGGCGGGGGGGAAACAGATACGCAGTATTTT. Residues: CSARNPTGGGETDTQYF. The chain uses TRBV20-1 and TRBJ2-3, with 9 bases that match TRBD2. The J segment lost 3 bases and the V segment lost 3 bases, leaving 13 bases of the junction unmatched. Germline-derived CDR1 and CDR2 are DFQATT and SNEGSKA (reference sequence). This CDR3 region has 17 residues.

This clonotype was observed a handful of times. This CDR3 is CASNSDSYYNEQFF. The CDR3 coding sequence is TGTGCCAGTAACTCGGACAGCTATTACAATGAGCAGTTCTTC. The rearrangement uses TRBV19 and TRBJ2-1, with a possible D match to TRBD1 (6 bases). The germline gives CDR1 LNHDA, CDR2 SQIVND (reference sequence). The CDR3 length is 14 residues. Trimming removed 7 bases from V and 4 bases from J, with 14 bases in between.

Ten or more counts support this clonotype. One junction end disagrees with the germline gene, perhaps due to a read error. The chain uses TRBV6-1 and TRBJ2-7; D unclear. The length of the CDR3 is 14 residues. The germline V gene has CDR1 MNHNS and CDR2 SASEGT. The CDR3 DNA follows: TGTGCCAGCACTGAACCTGGGAAGGTCGACGAGCAGTACTTC. It codes for CASTEPGKVDEQYF.